This entry lists 20 T cell receptor beta chains sequenced from one sample in a study of blood T cell repertoires in COVID-19. Only in-frame clones appear in the TCRdb table, and some are missing; sequencing was by immunoSEQ multiplex PCR. The data show tens of thousands of clones, with about four fifths seen just once and roughly 1.5% held by the top ten. Sequencing was carried out using peripheral blood. These receptors originate from a man aged 45-65 years with acute or convalescent COVID-19.

The chain uses TRBV10-3 and TRBJ2-3; 8 positions agree with TRBD2. Germline-derived CDR1 and CDR2 are ENHRY and SYGVKD. CDR3 length: 18 residues. V lost 3 bases, J lost 2 bases, and 13 bases stayed unmatched. Written as DNA, the CDR3 is TGTGCCATCAGTGATCCAGCGGGAGTCTCCCGAAACACAGATACGCAGTATTTT. Its translation is CAISDPAGVSRNTDTQYF.

V gene TRBV5-4 combines with J gene TRBJ2-4, with 7 bases fitting TRBD2. The germline V gene encodes CDR1 SGHNT and CDR2 YYREEE (reference sequence). Germline trimming cut 4 bases from V and 2 bases from J; bases unmatched to any gene: 9. The CDR3 covers 16 residues. The CDR3 here is CASSLEGGRSKNIQYF. For the CDR3, the DNA is TGTGCCAGCAGCCTGGAGGGAGGGAGATCCAAAAACATTCAGTACTTC.

The chain has TRBV12-3 or TRBV12-4 and TRBJ1-2; D uncertain. This CDR3 is built from 13 residues. The V gene lost 6 bases and the J gene lost 8 bases, with 16 bases spanning the gap. The CDR3 region is CASSPRETGGYTF. The CDR3 coding sequence is TGTGCCAGCAGCCCTAGGGAGACGGGGGGCTACACCTTC.

This clone was seen only once. Here the CDR3 reads CASRGPYEQYF. CDR3 in DNA: TGTGCCAGCAGGGGCCCCTACGAGCAGTACTTC. The rearrangement links TRBV2 to TRBJ2-7; D is undetermined. The CDR3 length is 11 residues. V lost 6 bases and J lost 2, with 5 bases in between. The germline CDR1 and CDR2 sequences are SNHLY and FYNNEI. The full variable domain, with the rest looked up from reference TRBV2 and TRBJ2-7, is EPEVTQTPSHQVTQMGQEVILRCVPISNHLYFYWYRQILGQKVEFLVSFYNNEISEKSEIFDDQFSVERPDGSNFTLKIRSTKLEDSAMYFCASRGPYEQYFGPGTRLTVT.

This chain connects TRBV5-8 to TRBJ2-7; 8 nucleotides agree with TRBD1. The CDR3 covers 15 residues. Germline V lookup: CDR1 SGHTS, CDR2 YDEGEE. The J segment lost 1 base and the V segment lost 2 bases, leaving 5 bases of the junction unmatched. The CDR3 here is CASSLDRGYSYEQYF. The CDR3, as DNA: TGTGCCAGCAGCTTAGACAGGGGCTATTCCTACGAGCAGTACTTC.

V usage is TRBV9 and J usage is TRBJ2-3; 14 bases are a match to TRBD2. The CDR3 has 17 residues. J gave up 1 base and V 3 bases, and 4 bases lay outside the gene matches. Looked up from germline, CDR1 is SGDLS and CDR2 is YYNGEE. The chain's CDR3 is CASSGTSGGPGTDTQYF. For the CDR3, the DNA is TGTGCCAGCAGCGGGACTAGCGGGGGGCCTGGCACAGATACGCAGTATTTT.

The chain joins TRBV9 to TRBJ2-1; 11 bases agree with TRBD2. V gave up 3 bases and J gave up 2 bases; unmatched junction bases: 13. Germline V CDR1 and CDR2: SGDLS, YYNGEE. The CDR3 runs to 19 residues. CDR3 in amino acids: CASSAGGTSGPTTYNEQFF. In DNA form, the CDR3 reads TGTGCCAGCAGCGCGGGAGGGACTAGCGGCCCGACTACCTACAATGAGCAGTTCTTC.

The gene calls are TRBV11-2 and TRBJ1-4; D is uncertain. The ends were cut back, 5 bases at V and 8 bases at J, with 15 bases in the middle. Looked up from germline, CDR1 is SGHAT and CDR2 is FQNNGV. This CDR3 contains 14 residues. The CDR3 spells CASSPGRKNEKLFF. The CDR3, as DNA: TGTGCCAGCAGCCCCGGGAGAAAGAACGAAAAACTGTTTTTT.

This sequence joins TRBV27 and TRBJ2-1, with D hard to call. Per the germline V gene, CDR1 is MNHEY and CDR2 is SMNVEV (reference sequence). V dropped 1 base and J dropped 4 bases, with 17 bases sitting between them. This CDR3 region has 17 residues. The CDR3 region has the DNA TGTGCCAGCAGTTTATTTCCTCGGCGGTTTGGGTACAATGAGCAGTTCTTC. As protein: CASSLFPRRFGYNEQFF.

The sample holds one count of this clone. The chain couples TRBV5-1 to TRBJ2-5; weak D call: TRBD2 (6 bases). Trimming stripped 4 bases from V and 6 bases from J, with 16 bases between. Germline loops: CDR1 SGHRS, CDR2 YFSETQ. CDR3 size: 14 residues. The CDR3 DNA reads as TGCGCCAGCAGCGGGGACTTCCCCAGGCAGACCCAGTACTTC. This translates into CASSGDFPRQTQYF.

The chain is built from TRBV7-8 and TRBJ2-2, with a possible D match to TRBD1 (6 bases). The CDR3 covers 16 residues. The V and J ends lost 2 bases and 5 bases respectively, with 15 bases between them. Germline V lookup: CDR1 SGHVS, CDR2 FQNEAQ. CDR3 loop: CASSLLLGAWTGELFF. The CDR3 DNA follows: TGTGCCAGCAGCTTACTTCTGGGGGCTTGGACCGGGGAGCTGTTTTTT.

CDR3 nucleotide sequence: TGTGCCAGCAGCCAATCGTGGGACACGGGTAGGACTGAAGCTTTCTTT. Translating gives CASSQSWDTGRTEAFF. The chain has TRBV16 and TRBJ1-1, with D maybe TRBD1 (6 bases). The length of the CDR3 is 16 residues. The germline V gene encodes CDR1 KGHSY and CDR2 FQNENV. Trimming left V 0 bases short and J 5 bases short, with 16 bases between.

This clone showed up just once. The chain combines TRBV7-2 with TRBJ2-2, with 7 bases that match TRBD1. Germline lookup yields CDR1 SGHTA and CDR2 FQGNSA. Trimming took 6 bases from V and 5 from J; bases not matched to a gene: 12. The CDR3 runs 16 residues. CDR3 DNA: TGTGCCAGCAGTTGGACAGGCGGATCTAGGACCGGGGAGCTGTTTTTT. Protein: CASSWTGGSRTGELFF.

This chain connects TRBV11-2 to TRBJ2-2, with 7 bases identical to TRBD1. Germline CDR1 is SGHAT and CDR2 is FQNNGV. Trimming removed 2 bases from V and 2 bases from J; junction bases left unmatched: 5. CDR3 size: 16 residues. The CDR3 loop is CASSLWGQINTGELFF. CDR3 in DNA: TGTGCCAGCAGCTTATGGGGACAGATTAACACCGGGGAGCTGTTTTTT.

The J gene is TRBJ1-2, the V gene TRBV24-1; D possibly corresponds to TRBD1 (6 bases). Looked up from germline, CDR1 is KGHDR and CDR2 is SFDVKD. The V end was cut by 4 bases, the J end by 4 bases, with 18 bases between. The CDR3 spans 16 residues. The CDR3 region is CATSESRQEYGYGYTF. In DNA, the CDR3 is TGTGCCACCAGTGAATCGAGACAGGAGTATGGCTATGGCTACACCTTC.

V usage is TRBV29-1 and J usage is TRBJ2-7, with D maybe TRBD2 (6 bases). This CDR3 spans 12 amino acids. With 8 bases removed from V and 5 bases from J, the gap between germline ends came to 16 bases. CDR1 SQVTM and CDR2 ANQGSEA come from the germline V gene. CDR3 sequence reads: CSWGGNNNEQYF. The CDR3 DNA reads as TGCAGCTGGGGAGGAAACAACAACGAGCAGTACTTC.

This sequence joins TRBV19 and TRBJ1-5; 7 bases map to TRBD1. The germline CDR1 and CDR2 sequences are LNHDA and SQIVND (reference sequence). CDR3 size: 20 residues. V dropped 8 bases and J dropped 0; count of bases not matched to a gene: 22. The CDR3 DNA sequence: TGTGCCAGTTTAGGGACAGCCCCTGGAAGCAACTTTTATAGCAATCAGCCCCAGCATTTT. Its translation: CASLGTAPGSNFYSNQPQHF.

This chain links TRBV19 with TRBJ2-1; TRBD2 is a possible D gene (5 bases). With 6 bases removed from V and 0 bases from J, the gap between germline ends came to 12 bases. The germline CDR1 and CDR2 sequences are LNHDA and SQIVND (reference sequence). CDR3 length: 15 amino acids. CDR3 nucleotide sequence: TGTGCCAGTAGCCCGGGTGGGAGCTCCTACAATGAGCAGTTCTTC. It codes for CASSPGGSSYNEQFF.

The genes are TRBV10-1 and TRBJ1-5; D is possibly TRBD1 (6 bases). The germline V and J ends were trimmed by 8 bases and 0 bases, with 14 bases remaining between them. In germline, CDR1 is WNHNN, CDR2 SYGVQD (reference sequence). The CDR3 covers 15 residues. The CDR3 DNA reads TGCGCCAGCTGCAGACAGGTCTATAGCAATCAGCCCCAGCATTTT. Translation: CASCRQVYSNQPQHF.

The chain joins TRBV6-4 to TRBJ2-1; a possible D gene is TRBD1 (6 bases). Per the germline V gene, CDR1 is MRHNA and CDR2 is SNTAGT. CDR3 length: 15 amino acids. Trimming removed 8 bases at V and 1 base at J, with 15 bases between. CDR3 sequence: CASATTGLSYNEQFF. In DNA form, the CDR3 reads TGTGCCAGCGCAACAACAGGGCTTTCCTACAATGAGCAGTTCTTC.